This TCR beta chain was recovered during a study of blood T cell repertoires in COVID-19. Whole-study context: Specimens from acute and convalescent COVID-19 originated in the United States, Italy and Spain.

The assay was immunoSEQ multiplex PCR, and TCRdb's table has in-frame clones only and misses some. This sample yields 150,000 or so clones, of which roughly 73% are seen a single time; more than 8.5% belongs to the top ten. This clone was seen once. The CDR3 runs 15 residues. The V gene lost 6 bases and the J gene lost 9 bases, with 20 bases spanning the gap. Germline CDR1 MDHEN, CDR2 SYDVKM. The TCR was taken from a woman in her fifties or sixties with active or convalescent COVID-19. This chain links TRBV28 with TRBJ1-4, with D unresolved. Sequencing was performed on peripheral blood. The CDR3, as DNA: TGTGCCAGCAGCCTACGGGGAATCGGAGTCCAAAAACTGTTTTTT. Residues: CASSLRGIGVQKLFF.